This passage covers 29 T cell receptor beta chains from one sample sequenced in a study of blood T cells in healthy people across ages. A J-beta primer mix and a sample-barcoded 5' primer were used in a second PCR of about 7 to 11 cycles. Using its own MiXCR run on the 5' RACE reads, TCRdb lists one record per CDR3 protein. The sample lists approximately 490,000 distinct CDR3 sequences, 24% occurring once. This sample was also put to use in a study of T cells of mothers and their children.

Specimen: blood. Every receptor here comes from a boy younger than 18 in good health.

This clonotype was counted a few times. The chain has TRBV14 and TRBJ2-1, with D perhaps given as TRBD1 or TRBD2 (5 bases each). The CDR3 sequence is 15 residues long. With 0 bases removed from V and 7 bases from J, the gap between germline ends came to 13 bases. The germline V gene encodes CDR1 SGHDN and CDR2 FVKESK. The CDR3: CASSQDSGARNEQFF. As DNA, the CDR3 is TGTGCCAGCAGCCAAGATTCCGGGGCGAGGAATGAGCAGTTCTTC.

DNA for the CDR3: TGTGCCAGCAGCCAAGGGGTGGGGGGAAGGACGCCCCAGCATTTT. Translation: CASSQGVGGRTPQHF. The chain carries TRBV3-1 and TRBJ1-5; tentatively, D is TRBD1 (5 bases). Per germline, CDR1 LGHDT and CDR2 YNNKEL (reference sequence). The V end was cut by 1 base, the J end by 9 bases, with 16 bases between. This CDR3 comprises 15 residues.

This clonotype was counted many times. The V and J genes are TRBV7-2 and TRBJ2-5; D is undetermined. The germline CDR1 and CDR2 sequences are SGHTA and FQGNSA. The V end lost 5 bases, the J end lost 5 bases, and 6 bases lay between the germline ends. The CDR3 has 11 amino acids. Here the CDR3 DNA reads TGTGCCAGCAGCAGGTCGGAGACCCAGTACTTC. Residues: CASSRSETQYF.

This chain's CDR3 is CASSVGPGTTGELFF. The CDR3 coding sequence is TGTGCCAGCAGCGTAGGCCCAGGGACCACCGGGGAGCTGTTTTTT. The V call is TRBV2, the J call TRBJ2-2; D might be TRBD1 or TRBD2, each matching 5 bases. The germline V and J ends were trimmed by 6 bases and 4 bases, with 15 bases remaining between them. The CDR3 contains 15 residues. Germline V gene data show CDR1 as SNHLY and CDR2 as FYNNEI.

The chain employs TRBV7-8 and TRBJ2-5, with 8 bases aligning to TRBD2. The assigned J gene may be wrong: the sequence end matches TRBJ2-7 better. There are 17 residues in the CDR3. Looked up from germline, CDR1 is SGHVS and CDR2 is FQNEAQ. CDR3 bases: TGTGCCAGCAGCCCCTGGGGCAGCGGGGGCCCCGCCTCCGAGCAGTACTTC. Translating gives CASSPWGSGGPASEQYF.

This clonotype occurred a few times. One base away lies a much larger clone, so this may be a sequencing read error. The genes are TRBV2 and TRBJ2-7; D is undetermined. Germline-derived CDR1 and CDR2 are SNHLY and FYNNEI. This CDR3 is 15 amino acids long. The CDR3 DNA is TGTGCCAGCAGTGAATCGTCCAGGCCAACCTACGGGCAGTACTTC. Translation gives CASSESSRPTYGQYF.

About this clonotype: Being one base from a much bigger clone, this may be a read error. As the CDR3 is not closed by the conserved phenylalanine or tryptophan, this likely results from a read error. The chain couples TRBV6-2 or TRBV6-3 to TRBJ2-5, with TRBD2 identical over 11 bases. CDR3 length equals 15 residues. Germline values: CDR1 MNHEY, CDR2 SVGEGT. V dropped 5 bases and J dropped 0; count of bases not matched to a gene: 2. The CDR3 protein is CASSPLAGDQETQYY. The CDR3 DNA is TGTGCCAGCAGTCCACTAGCGGGGGACCAAGAGACCCAGTACTAC.

This clonotype has just a few counts. The chain links TRBV19 to TRBJ1-5; 7 positions agree with TRBD1. The V gene's germline CDR1 is LNHDA and CDR2 SQIVND (reference sequence). J lost 7 bases, V lost 7 bases, and 13 bases had no gene match. The CDR3 has 15 amino acids. CDR3: CASNPQGGYEQPQHF. In DNA form, the CDR3 reads TGTGCCAGTAATCCCCAGGGGGGTTATGAGCAGCCCCAGCATTTT.

The chain combines TRBV20-1 with TRBJ2-5, with 9 bases lining up with TRBD2. The end of the DNA aligns better with TRBJ2-7, so the J call may be wrong. In germline, CDR1 is DFQATT, CDR2 SNEGSKA (reference sequence). The CDR3 sequence is 14 residues long. The CDR3 DNA follows: TGCAGTGCTCCAACTAGCGGGCCACCCTACGAGCAGTACTTC. As protein: CSAPTSGPPYEQYF.

This clonotype occurred a few times. The rearrangement links TRBV28 to TRBJ2-5; no definite D call. The better agreement between TRBJ2-7 and the DNA end casts doubt on the J call. CDR3 size: 15 residues. Per the germline V gene, CDR1 is MDHEN and CDR2 is SYDVKM. CDR3 in DNA: TGTGCCAGCAGTTTACGTCGCACGGGCTCCTACGAGCAGTACTTC. As protein: CASSLRRTGSYEQYF.

This clonotype was seen a few times. The chain links TRBV20-1 to TRBJ2-7; the match to TRBD2 covers 7 bases. With 6 bases clipped from V and 3 bases from J, the junction kept 8 bases outside the gene matches. This CDR3 spans 13 amino acids. Germline CDR1 reads DFQATT; CDR2 reads SNEGSKA (reference sequence). CDR3 in DNA: TGCAGTGCCCCAGCGGGATTACGCTACGAGCAGTACTTC. Translating gives CSAPAGLRYEQYF.

The chain couples TRBV13 to TRBJ2-5, with unresolved D. The closer fit of TRBJ2-1 to the DNA end suggests the J call may be wrong. CDR1 and CDR2 (germline): PRHDT, FYEKMQ (reference sequence). The CDR3 has 13 amino acids. Here the CDR3 reads CASSRPPDNEQFF. The CDR3, as DNA: TGTGCCAGCAGCCGCCCACCAGACAATGAGCAGTTCTTC.

The chain recombines TRBV29-1 with TRBJ2-3; D is unclear. Germline CDR1 reads SQVTM; CDR2 reads ANQGSEA. The CDR3 is made up of 13 amino acids. V was trimmed by 7 bases and J by 0 bases, leaving 11 bases between them. CDR3 in amino acids: CSAEQISTDTQYF. The CDR3 DNA reads TGCAGCGCCGAACAGATTAGCACAGATACGCAGTATTTT.

This clonotype was detected only a few times. The V gene is TRBV5-1, the J gene TRBJ2-1; D call uncertain. The J call may not be correct, given that the DNA end is closer to TRBJ2-7. This CDR3 spans 15 amino acids. Looked up from germline, CDR1 is SGHRS and CDR2 is YFSETQ. Written as DNA, the CDR3 is TGCGCCAGCAGCTTGTCGGCCCTTTCTTCCTACGAGCAGTACTTC. Translating it yields CASSLSALSSYEQYF.

This clonotype was detected a few times. The chain joins TRBV27 to TRBJ2-1, with unresolved D. CDR3 length equals 14 residues. Germline-derived CDR1 and CDR2 are MNHEY and SMNVEV (reference sequence). V dropped 2 bases and J dropped 1 base, with 6 bases sitting between them. CDR3 region: CASSLRPSYNEQFF. CDR3 sequence (DNA): TGTGCCAGCAGTTTACGGCCGTCCTACAATGAGCAGTTCTTC.

This clonotype was counted between two and nine times. The chain is built from TRBV28 and TRBJ2-5, with TRBD1 matching 9 bases. The V segment lost 5 bases and the J segment 7 bases; nucleotides outside the gene matches: 11. The CDR3 runs to 15 residues. From germline, CDR1 is MDHEN and CDR2 SYDVKM. CDR3 DNA: TGTGCCAGCAGTACATTGGGACAGGGCAAGGGGACCCAGTACTTC. Translating it yields CASSTLGQGKGTQYF.

The chain carries TRBV12-3 or TRBV12-4 and TRBJ2-2; tentatively, D is TRBD2 (6 bases). V dropped 4 bases and J dropped 6 bases, with 18 bases sitting between them. There are 16 residues in the CDR3. The CDR3 sequence: CASSSPTGTYSGELFF. The CDR3 region has the DNA TGTGCCAGCAGTTCACCGACCGGGACTTATTCCGGGGAGCTGTTTTTT.

The chain uses TRBV10-3 and TRBJ1-2, with 7 bases aligning to TRBD1. V lost 3 bases, J lost 1 base, and 5 bases stayed unmatched. The CDR3 length is 15 residues. The germline CDR1 and CDR2 sequences are ENHRY and SYGVKD. The CDR3 loop reads CAISDSRGINYGYTF. The DNA for the CDR3 is TGTGCCATCAGTGACAGCAGGGGGATTAACTATGGCTACACCTTC.

The rearrangement links TRBV20-1 to TRBJ1-2, with 9 bases aligning to TRBD1. V was clipped by 5 bases and J by 8 bases; unmatched bases: 9. Germline loops: CDR1 DFQATT, CDR2 SNEGSKA (reference sequence). The CDR3 has 13 amino acids. The chain's CDR3 is CSAGWRDREGYTF. As DNA, the CDR3 is TGCAGTGCTGGGTGGAGGGACAGGGAAGGCTACACCTTC.

The CDR3 bases are TGTGCCAGCAGTGAGCTCGAAAACTATGGCTACACCTTC. This translates into CASSELENYGYTF. This rearrangement joins TRBV27 to TRBJ1-2; no clear D. Germline CDR1 reads MNHEY; CDR2 reads SMNVEV (reference sequence). The CDR3 contains 13 residues. Trimming removed 5 bases from V and 2 bases from J, with 9 bases in between.

The CDR3 region is CASSAASGANTGELFF. The DNA of the CDR3 is TGTGCCAGCAGTGCGGCTAGCGGGGCGAACACCGGGGAGCTGTTTTTT. The chain recombines TRBV28 with TRBJ2-2, with 9 bases fitting TRBD2. There are 16 residues in the CDR3. V was pared by 5 bases and J by 0 bases, with 4 bases of the junction left unmatched. CDR1 and CDR2 from the germline V gene are MDHEN and SYDVKM.

This clonotype was counted between two and nine times. The chain is built from TRBV4-3 and TRBJ2-7; the match to TRBD2 covers 13 bases. This CDR3 comprises 17 residues. V shed 3 bases and J 5 bases; nucleotides not matched to a gene: 10. Germline-derived CDR1 and CDR2 are LGHNA and YSLEER. This CDR3 reads CASSHQLAGGPLNEQYF. The CDR3 DNA reads as TGCGCCAGCAGCCACCAACTAGCGGGAGGGCCGTTGAACGAGCAGTACTTC.

This clonotype came up a few times. V and J are TRBV27 and TRBJ2-1; maybe TRBD2 (7 bases). Germline CDR1 and CDR2: MNHEY and SMNVEV (reference sequence). The CDR3 consists of 15 residues. V shed 7 bases and J shed 9 bases, with 22 bases lying between them. The CDR3, as DNA: TGTGCCAGCATCCCGCCAGACGGACTAGGGGGTGAGCAGTTCTTC. It encodes CASIPPDGLGGEQFF.

J is TRBJ2-7 and V is TRBV6-6; D is perhaps TRBD2 (5 bases). The CDR3 spans 15 residues. The germline V and J ends were trimmed by 0 bases and 4 bases, with 13 bases remaining between them. Per germline, CDR1 MNHNY and CDR2 SVGAGI (reference sequence). CDR3 nucleotides: TGTGCCAGCAGTTACTCGTTCCGGGGTATGTACGAGCAGTACTTC. Protein: CASSYSFRGMYEQYF.

The chain links TRBV30 to TRBJ2-5; no definite D call. The end of the DNA fits TRBJ2-7 better, so the J call may be wrong. This CDR3 spans 12 amino acids. CDR1 and CDR2 (germline): GTSNPN, SVGIG (reference sequence). CDR3: CAWSDGSYEQYF. CDR3 nucleotides: TGTGCCTGGAGTGATGGGTCCTACGAGCAGTACTTC.

This clonotype was seen more than once but under ten times. The CDR3 sequence is CASSHKIPGQILMNTEAFF. The CDR3, as DNA: TGCGCCAGCAGTCATAAGATACCGGGACAGATCCTGATGAACACTGAAGCTTTCTTT. V usage is TRBV4-3 and J usage is TRBJ1-1; 7 bases are shared with TRBD1. Germline CDR1 LGHNA, CDR2 YSLEER. With V trimmed by 6 bases and J by 0 bases, 19 bases remained unmatched. This CDR3 has 19 amino acids.

V is TRBV20-1 and J is TRBJ2-1; 8 bases are a match to TRBD1. Trimming cost V 5 bases and J 7 bases; bases outside gene matches: 10. The V gene's germline CDR1 is DFQATT and CDR2 SNEGSKA (reference sequence). This CDR3 spans 14 amino acids. The CDR3 DNA sequence: TGCAGTGCTTCAACCGGGACAGGTAAAAATGAGCAGTTCTTC. Its protein product is CSASTGTGKNEQFF.

This chain links TRBV5-8 with TRBJ1-4; D might be TRBD1 (6 bases). Germline V gives CDR1 SGHTS, CDR2 YDEGEE. V shed 4 bases and J shed 8 bases, with 18 bases lying between them. The CDR3 loop spans 15 amino acids. CDR3 DNA: TGTGCCAGCAGCCTCTACGGGACATTCAAGGAAAAACTGTTTTTT. Translated, it gives CASSLYGTFKEKLFF.

For this clonotype: The junction and the germline gene differ at one end; a read error may be behind it. The chain employs TRBV6-2 or TRBV6-3 and TRBJ2-5; D not certain. Germline lookup yields CDR1 MNHEY and CDR2 SVGEGT. This CDR3 comprises 11 residues. The CDR3 loop reads CASSLGADAFF. The CDR3 nucleotides are TGTGCCAGCAGCCTTGGCGCTGACGCGTTCTTC.